The T cell receptor (beta chain) under discussion was sequenced for a study of T-cell reconstitution after alpha-beta-depleted transplantation in children. General study points: Several patients had high TCRbeta diversity at day 60; it came from surviving recipient T cells and thymic progenitors. Reportedly, roughly two months post-transplant, alpha-beta T cells arose from several hundred expanded graft clones. At the one-year point after transplant, T-cell counts and TCRbeta diversity were found to come mostly from T cells that had been newly produced.

This clonotype was observed a few times. Its antigen is unidentified. The V gene's germline CDR1 is SGHRS and CDR2 YFSETQ. Trimming took 0 bases from V and 1 from J, leaving 9 bases between them. The CDR3 spans 15 residues. Unique molecular identifiers tagged the TCRbeta library. One entry per CDR3 protein results from TCRdb running MiXCR on the PCR reads. The data hold around 960,000 distinct CDR3 sequences, with roughly 31% observed a single time. Sequences were derived from PBMCs, mostly from graft donor cells, sampled 360 days after TCRalphabeta/CD19-depleted stem cell transplant. This sequence joins TRBV5-1 and TRBJ2-3; tentatively, D is TRBD2 (5 bases). This receptor was identified in a boy in the first two years of life who had a stem cell transplant for SCID, so the T cells may come from the graft donor. CDR3 DNA: TGCGCCAGCAGCTTGGGGGTGAGGGGCACAGATACGCAGTATTTT. This encodes CASSLGVRGTDTQYF.